The 13 T cell receptor beta chains reported below all come from one sample, sequenced in a study of shared clonotypes between healthy human individuals (dated by TCRdb to the early 2020s). The library relied on the immunoSEQ multiplex PCR assay. Held by TCRdb, this immuneACCESS table contains in-frame sequences only and omits some clones. Under half of the omission traces to an unresolved V gene where checked; the cause of the rest is unknown. Recorded for this sample are about half a million clones; 81% of them occurred a single time. The biggest ten clones account for more than 9.5% of the sample. Sequencing used PBMCs. The receptors come from a woman aged 40 to 49 in good health. Some clones in this sample may be carry-over from other donors' samples.

The genes are TRBV7-2 and TRBJ1-5, with 8 bases aligning to TRBD1. The CDR3 spans 16 residues. CDR1 SGHTA and CDR2 FQGNSA come from the germline V gene. J gave up 6 bases and V 0 bases, and 7 bases lay outside the gene matches. This CDR3 is CASSLALGQGSQPQHF. CDR3 DNA sequence: TGTGCCAGCAGCTTAGCGCTTGGACAGGGAAGTCAGCCCCAGCATTTT.

The gene calls are TRBV18 and TRBJ2-5; no clear D gene. The ends were cut back, 3 bases at V and 2 bases at J, with 7 bases in the middle. The length of the CDR3 is 13 residues. Germline assignment: CDR1 KGHSH and CDR2 LQKENI. The CDR3 nucleotides read TGTGCCAGCTCACCTGAAGCGCAAGAGACCCAGTACTTC. It is translated as CASSPEAQETQYF.

CDR3 in amino acids: CASSFTPEGYPQHF. DNA of the CDR3: TGTGCCAGCAGTTTTACCCCGGAGGGGTATCCCCAGCATTTT. V and J are TRBV28 and TRBJ1-5; a weak D match, TRBD1 (5 bases). Germline CDR1 reads MDHEN; CDR2 reads SYDVKM. V dropped 3 bases and J dropped 10 bases, with 16 bases sitting between them. The CDR3 sequence is 14 residues long.

This chain joins TRBV5-6 and TRBJ1-2; D not certain. CDR1 and CDR2 from the germline V gene are SGHDT and YYEEEE. The CDR3 is 14 residues long. Trimming shortened V by 1 base and J by 5 bases, and 12 bases separated the two germline ends. The CDR3 region has the DNA TGTGCCAGCAGCTTGCCAGGTCGAGGGTATGGCTACACCTTC. It encodes CASSLPGRGYGYTF.

To note about this clone: A far larger clone is off by one base, so a read error is likely. The chain combines TRBV5-6 with TRBJ2-6; D not resolved. The CDR3 consists of 15 residues. The V gene's germline CDR1 is SGHDT and CDR2 YYEEEE. Trimming stripped 1 base from V and 0 bases from J, with 5 bases between. CDR3 sequence (DNA): TGTGCCAGCAGCTTGTGTGTCTCTGGGGCCAACGTCCTGACTTTC. This codes for CASSLCVSGANVLTF.

The chain recombines TRBV28 with TRBJ2-7, with D possibly matching TRBD2 (6 bases). The CDR3 runs 14 residues. In germline, CDR1 is MDHEN, CDR2 SYDVKM. V dropped 7 bases and J dropped 3 bases, with 16 bases sitting between them. The CDR3 DNA reads TGTGCCAGCATCTCCGGGGAGGCCAGCTACGAGCAGTACTTC. Translation: CASISGEASYEQYF.

The chain carries TRBV5-1 and TRBJ1-2, with a weak D call TRBD1 (5 bases). This CDR3 has 15 residues. V dropped 4 bases and J dropped 1 base, with 14 bases sitting between them. Germline CDR1 reads SGHRS; CDR2 reads YFSETQ. CDR3 nucleotides: TGCGCCAGCAGCCTACTATGGGGGGATAACTATGGCTACACCTTC. This translates into CASSLLWGDNYGYTF.

Remarks on this clone: A single base is all that separates this from a far larger clone, so a read error is likely. J is TRBJ2-3 and V is TRBV28; 7 nucleotides line up with TRBD2. This CDR3 has 14 amino acids. V gave up 7 bases and J gave up 4 bases; unmatched junction bases: 8. In germline, CDR1 is MDHEN, CDR2 SYDVKM. CDR3 nucleotides: TGTGCCAGCAAAGTACTAGCGAGCTCAGATACGCAGTATTTT. It specifies CASKVLASSDTQYF.

This clone has a handful of counts. The chain couples TRBV19 to TRBJ1-5; tentatively, D is TRBD1 (5 bases). CDR1 and CDR2 from the germline V gene are LNHDA and SQIVND (reference sequence). The CDR3 is made up of 15 amino acids. Trimming removed 4 bases at V and 3 bases at J, with 13 bases between. CDR3 amino acids: CASSTSGDNNQPQHF. DNA for the CDR3: TGTGCCAGTAGTACCTCGGGGGATAACAATCAGCCCCAGCATTTT.

The rearrangement joins TRBV5-6 to TRBJ1-2; D is ambiguous. The V end was cut by 0 bases, the J end by 2 bases, with 5 bases between. Germline V CDR1 and CDR2: SGHDT, YYEEEE. The CDR3 spans 13 residues. CDR3 protein: CASSLVSNYGYTF. The CDR3 nucleotides read TGTGCCAGCAGCTTGGTTTCAAACTATGGCTACACCTTC.

The CDR3 is CASLEGGRTGNTPEQYF. The CDR3 DNA sequence: TGTGCCAGCCTTGAGGGGGGGCGGACAGGGAATACCCCTGAGCAGTACTTC. The gene calls are TRBV28 and TRBJ2-7, with D perhaps TRBD1 (8 bases). Germline V gives CDR1 MDHEN, CDR2 SYDVKM. V shed 8 bases and J shed 7 bases, with 30 bases lying between them. The CDR3 covers 17 residues.

The chain joins TRBV9 to TRBJ2-3; 12 nucleotides align to TRBD2. Germline lookup yields CDR1 SGDLS and CDR2 YYNGEE. CDR3 length: 16 amino acids. With 1 base clipped from V and 8 bases from J, the junction kept 8 bases outside the gene matches. The CDR3 coding sequence is TGTGCCAGCAGCGTACCTAGCGGGAGGGCATTTGGTACGCAGTATTTT. It specifies CASSVPSGRAFGTQYF.

The V and J genes are TRBV2 and TRBJ2-2, with D tentatively TRBD2 (6 bases). CDR1 and CDR2 from the germline V gene are SNHLY and FYNNEI. CDR3 size: 13 residues. V shed 3 bases and J shed 7 bases, with 9 bases lying between them. The CDR3 DNA is TGTGCCAGCAGTGAGGAGCGGGTCGGGGAGCTGTTTTTT. Translation gives CASSEERVGELFF. The full variable domain, rest sourced from reference TRBV2 and TRBJ2-2, is EPEVTQTPSHQVTQMGQEVILRCVPISNHLYFYWYRQILGQKVEFLVSFYNNEISEKSEIFDDQFSVERPDGSNFTLKIRSTKLEDSAMYFCASSEERVGELFFGEGSRLTVL.